A selection of T cell receptor beta chains follows, all from one sample in a study of patients and donors after allogeneic stem cell transplantation. TCRdb reprocessed the RT-PCR reads via MiXCR and lists one record per CDR3 protein. The sample carries 920,000 or so distinct CDR3 sequences, approximately 18% recorded once. The sample consisted of blood, either unsorted or a sorted T cell fraction (not recorded which). These receptors were obtained from a human donor who was either an allogeneic HSCT recipient or a stem cell or donor lymphocyte infusion donor (not recorded which). It is not recorded whose cells these are; they may come from a transplant donor. Each CDR3 is given with its conserved first and last residue. A D gene is named only where the DNA matches it firmly. A row's size may be missing; if present it is once, few, many or a size class.

few | TRBJ2-7 | 12 | TRBV29-1 | TRBD2 | CSVEGAGGEQYF | TGCAGCGTTGAAGGGGCGGGGGGCGAGCAGTACTTC
- | TRBJ1-2 | 13 | TRBV30 | TRBD1 | CAWSLTTGLDYTF | TGTGCCTGGAGTTTAACGACAGGGTTGGACTACACCTTC
few | TRBJ2-5 | 16 | TRBV11-2 | - | CASSLNPSLIRESQYF | TGTGCCAGCAGCTTAAATCCATCGTTGATACGTGAATCCCAGTACTTC
few | TRBJ1-1 | 12 | TRBV12-3/TRBV12-4 | - | CASSSLRAEAFF | TGTGCCAGCAGTTCTCTTCGGGCTGAAGCTTTCTTT
- | TRBJ2-3 | 15 | TRBV5-1 | TRBD1 | CASSLNTGAPDTQYF | TGCGCCAGCAGCCTTAATACAGGGGCCCCAGATACGCAGTATTTT
- | TRBJ1-4 | 14 | TRBV20-1 | TRBD1 | CSASPGTGTSKLFF | TGCAGTGCTAGCCCCGGGACAGGGACATCAAAACTGTTTTTT
few | TRBJ2-1 | 16 | TRBV6-5 | - | CASSYSTGDGGDEQFF | TGTGCCAGCAGTTACTCGACCGGTGATGGAGGTGATGAGCAGTTCTTC
few | TRBJ2-7 | 16 | TRBV10-3 | TRBD1 | CAISESRTGPHYEQYF | TGTGCCATCAGTGAGTCCAGGACAGGTCCCCACTACGAGCAGTACTTC
- | TRBJ1-6 | 16 | TRBV20-1 | - | CSAAGTLSSYNSPLHF | TGCAGTGCGGCGGGGACGCTGAGCTCCTATAATTCACCCCTCCACTTT
- | TRBJ2-7 | 16 | TRBV19 | - | CAEQRTEGFHAYEQYF | TGTGCCGAGCAACGTACGGAGGGGTTCCACGCCTACGAGCAGTACTTC
few | TRBJ2-1 | 12 | TRBV10-3 | - | CATEGGYNEQFF | TGTGCCACCGAGGGGGGTTACAATGAGCAGTTCTTC
many | TRBJ2-3 | 15 | TRBV12-3/TRBV12-4 | - | CASSTDRSFTDTQYF | TGTGCCAGCAGTACAGACAGAAGTTTCACAGATACGCAGTATTTT
- | TRBJ2-3 | 18 | TRBV12-5 | - | CASGIDVGGRGGTDTQYF | TGTGCTAGTGGCATTGATGTGGGTGGCCGAGGGGGCACAGATACGCAGTATTTT
many | TRBJ2-3 | 13 | TRBV4-2 | - | CASSQVVSDTQYF | TGTGCCAGCAGCCAAGTTGTCTCGGATACGCAGTATTTT
- | TRBJ1-5 | 16 | TRBV12-3/TRBV12-4 | TRBD1 | CASSLEITGVGQPQHF | TGTGCCAGCAGTTTAGAGATAACAGGGGTAGGGCAGCCCCAGCATTTT
- | TRBJ2-5 | 15 | TRBV20-1 | TRBD1 | CSARDLGQGFETQYF | TGCAGTGCTAGAGATTTGGGACAGGGTTTCGAGACCCAGTACTTC
few | TRBJ1-5 | 14 | TRBV24-1 | - | CATRGNEGNQPQHF | TGTGCCACCAGAGGGAATGAAGGCAATCAGCCCCAGCATTTT
- | TRBJ2-7 | 12 | TRBV29-1 | - | CSVEESGTEQYF | TGCAGCGTTGAAGAATCGGGGACAGAGCAGTACTTC
- | TRBJ2-7 | 14 | TRBV5-8 | TRBD1 | CASSFTGGGYEQYF | TGTGCCAGCAGCTTCACAGGGGGCGGCTACGAGCAGTACTTC
few | TRBJ2-7 | 15 | TRBV12-3/TRBV12-4 | TRBD1 | CASTQTGGDFGEQYF | TGTGCCAGCACCCAGACAGGGGGCGATTTCGGCGAGCAGTACTTC
- | TRBJ1-2 | 17 | TRBV10-3 | - | CAISESFLRTNQIGYTF | TGTGCCATCAGTGAGTCATTTCTTAGGACAAATCAAATCGGCTACACCTTC
many | TRBJ1-5 | 15 | TRBV12-3/TRBV12-4 | - | CASSLEGLGNQPQHF | TGTGCCAGCAGCCTGGAGGGACTAGGGAATCAGCCCCAGCATTTT
- | TRBJ2-7 | 17 | TRBV11-2 | TRBD2 | CASSLRPGLAVSYEQYF | TGTGCCAGCAGCTTGAGGCCGGGACTAGCGGTCTCCTACGAGCAGTACTTC
- | TRBJ2-1 | 10 | TRBV29-1 | - | CSVGAYEQFF | TGCAGCGTTGGAGCCTATGAGCAGTTCTTC
- | TRBJ2-7 | 11 | TRBV30 | - | CAWSSSHEQYF | TGTGCCTGGAGTTCGAGTCACGAGCAGTACTTC
few | TRBJ1-1 | 15 | TRBV5-1 | - | CASSLGTVMNTEAFF | TGCGCCAGCAGCTTGGGGACGGTCATGAACACTGAAGCTTTCTTT
few | TRBJ1-2 | 14 | TRBV20-1 | TRBD1 | CSARQGEWGIGYTF | TGCAGTGCCCGACAGGGGGAATGGGGTATCGGCTACACCTTC
few | TRBJ2-3 | 12 | TRBV30 | - | CAWSVGDTTQYF | TGTGCCTGGAGTGTGGGGGACACGACGCAGTATTTT
many | TRBJ2-3 | 15 | TRBV6-1 | - | CASRQTGAATDTQYF | TGTGCCAGCAGACAAACCGGGGCCGCCACAGATACGCAGTATTTT
few | TRBJ2-1 | 15 | TRBV7-9 | TRBD2 | CASSSEREVIDEQFF | TGTGCCAGCAGCTCCGAGCGGGAGGTTATAGATGAGCAGTTCTTC
few | TRBJ2-1 | 15 | TRBV10-3 | - | CAISESLSRDNEQFF | TGTGCCATCAGTGAGTCGTTATCCAGGGACAATGAGCAGTTCTTC
- | TRBJ2-5 | 12 | TRBV20-1 | - | CSATTGVETQYF | TGCAGTGCCACCACTGGGGTGGAGACCCAGTACTTC